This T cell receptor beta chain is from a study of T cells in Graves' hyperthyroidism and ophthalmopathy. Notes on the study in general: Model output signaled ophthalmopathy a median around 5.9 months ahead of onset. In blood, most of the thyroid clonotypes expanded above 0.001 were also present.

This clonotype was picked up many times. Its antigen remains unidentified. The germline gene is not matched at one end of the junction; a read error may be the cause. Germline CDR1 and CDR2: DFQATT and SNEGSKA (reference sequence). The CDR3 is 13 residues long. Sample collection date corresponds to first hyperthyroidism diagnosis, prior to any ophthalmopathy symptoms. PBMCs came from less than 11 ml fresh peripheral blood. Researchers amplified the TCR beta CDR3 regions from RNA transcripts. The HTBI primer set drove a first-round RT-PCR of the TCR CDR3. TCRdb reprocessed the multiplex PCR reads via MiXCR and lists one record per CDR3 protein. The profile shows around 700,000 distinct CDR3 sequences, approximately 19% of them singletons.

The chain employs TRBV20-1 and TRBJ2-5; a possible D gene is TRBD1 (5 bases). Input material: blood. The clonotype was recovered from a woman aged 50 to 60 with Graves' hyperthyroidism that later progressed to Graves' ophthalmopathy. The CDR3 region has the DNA TGCAGTGCTAGGTCAGGGATCCAAGAAACCCAGTACTTC. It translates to CSARSGIQETQYF.